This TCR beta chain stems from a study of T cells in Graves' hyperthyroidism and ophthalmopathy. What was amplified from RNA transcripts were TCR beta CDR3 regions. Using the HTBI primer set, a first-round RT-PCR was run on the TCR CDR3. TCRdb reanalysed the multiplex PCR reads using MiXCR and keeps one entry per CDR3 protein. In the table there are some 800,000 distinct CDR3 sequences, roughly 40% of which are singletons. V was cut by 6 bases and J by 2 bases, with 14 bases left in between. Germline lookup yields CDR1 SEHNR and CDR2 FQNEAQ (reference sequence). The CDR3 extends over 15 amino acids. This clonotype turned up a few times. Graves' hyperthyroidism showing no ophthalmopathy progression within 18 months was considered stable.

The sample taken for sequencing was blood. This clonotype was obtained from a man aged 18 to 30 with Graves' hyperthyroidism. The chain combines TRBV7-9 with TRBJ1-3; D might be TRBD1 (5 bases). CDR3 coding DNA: TGTGCCAGCAGGGATACAGGAACCACTGGAAACACCATATATTTT. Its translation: CASRDTGTTGNTIYF.